The 16 T cell receptor beta chains reported below all come from one sample, sequenced in a study of pediatric ulcerative colitis. TCRdb's table, derived via immunoSEQ multiplex PCR, lists solely in-frame clones and lacks some. The repertoire includes 5,000 or so clones, approximately 94% of them detected once, and roughly 1% sits in the top ten. The specimen sequenced was blood. These receptors were obtained from a boy between 5 and 17 years old who was a control in a study of pediatric ulcerative colitis.

This clone was seen just once. The chain joins TRBV5-1 to TRBJ2-3, with TRBD2 identical over 9 bases. J gave up 4 bases and V 8 bases, and 17 bases lay outside the gene matches. Germline V gene sequence: CDR1 SGHRS, CDR2 YFSETQ. The CDR3 length is 17 residues. CDR3 in amino acids: CASKAHARREGADTQYF. In DNA form, the CDR3 reads TGCGCCAGTAAAGCCCATGCGAGGCGGGAGGGGGCAGATACGCAGTATTTT. The full variable domain, its missing parts supplied by reference TRBV5-1 and TRBJ2-3, is KAGVTQTPRYLIKTRGQQVTLSCSPISGHRSVSWYQQTPGQGLQFLFEYFSETQRNKGNFPGRFSGRQFSNSRSEMNVSTLELGDSALYLCASKAHARREGADTQYFGPGTRLTVL.

This chain joins TRBV30 and TRBJ1-1; no definite D call. V lost 2 bases, J lost 2 bases, and 9 bases lay in between. Germline assignment: CDR1 GTSNPN and CDR2 SVGIG (reference sequence). The CDR3 totals 13 residues. The CDR3 DNA follows: TGTGCCTGGAGTTTAGGAAGCAACACTGAAGCTTTCTTT. This gives the protein CAWSLGSNTEAFF.

This chain uses TRBV4-1 with TRBJ2-7; TRBD2 agrees at 7 bases. V dropped 6 bases and J dropped 3; count of bases not matched to a gene: 23. CDR3 length: 19 residues. The germline CDR1 and CDR2 sequences are MGHRA and YSYEKL. CDR3 nucleotides: TGCGCCAGCAGTCAAAATAAGGGACTATCTTCGCCCCCTTACTACGAGCAGTACGTC. It translates to CASSQNKGLSSPPYYEQYV.

This chain connects TRBV7-9 to TRBJ2-7, with a tentative D call TRBD2 (6 bases). The V gene lost 4 bases and the J gene lost 3 bases, with 13 bases spanning the gap. Per germline, CDR1 SEHNR and CDR2 FQNEAQ (reference sequence). This CDR3 region has 14 residues. The CDR3 is CASSSGGADYEQYV. The CDR3 DNA is TGTGCCAGCAGCTCCGGAGGGGCAGACTACGAGCAGTACGTC.

The gene calls are TRBV6-6 and TRBJ1-2; a weak D match, TRBD1 (6 bases). The CDR3 loop spans 13 amino acids. Trimming shortened V by 2 bases and J by 8 bases, and 12 bases separated the two germline ends. Germline CDR1 reads MNHNY; CDR2 reads SVGAGI (reference sequence). The CDR3 sequence: CASSYVAGEGYTF. The DNA of the CDR3 is TGTGCCAGCAGTTACGTCGCAGGGGAGGGCTACACCTTC.

The J gene is TRBJ2-7, the V gene TRBV10-3, with a possible D match to TRBD1 (6 bases). Germline loops: CDR1 ENHRY, CDR2 SYGVKD. This CDR3 contains 15 residues. Between the trimmed V and J ends, which lost 10 bases and 2 bases, there was a span of 21 bases. The CDR3 is CATNRDPGSPYEQYF. CDR3 in DNA: TGTGCCACGAACAGGGATCCTGGGTCCCCCTACGAGCAGTACTTC.

CDR3 in amino acids: CASSLDPVSSYNEQFF. The CDR3 region has the DNA TGTGCCAGCAGCTTAGATCCGGTGAGCTCCTACAATGAGCAGTTCTTC. The gene calls are TRBV11-2 and TRBJ2-1, with D unresolved. The CDR3 covers 16 residues. V lost 0 bases and J lost 0, with 9 bases in between. Germline lookup yields CDR1 SGHAT and CDR2 FQNNGV. Based on the CDR3 plus reference TRBV11-2 and TRBJ2-1, the full variable domain is EAGVAQSPRYKIIEKRQSVAFWCNPISGHATLYWYQQILGQGPKLLIQFQNNGVVDDSQLPKDRFSAERLKGVDSTLKIQPAKLEDSAVYLCASSLDPVSSYNEQFFGPGTRLTVL.

This rearrangement joins TRBV9 to TRBJ1-4; the D is unclear. This CDR3 comprises 14 residues. Germline V gene data show CDR1 as SGDLS and CDR2 as YYNGEE. The V end was cut by 0 bases, the J end by 8 bases, with 11 bases between. CDR3 DNA sequence: TGTGCCAGCAGCGTAGCGGGCACGTTCGAAAAACTGTTTTTT. This encodes CASSVAGTFEKLFF.

This chain joins TRBV18 and TRBJ2-7; D remains unclear. CDR1 KGHSH and CDR2 LQKENI come from the germline V gene. V dropped 2 bases and J dropped 5 bases, with 13 bases sitting between them. CDR3 length: 14 residues. Written as DNA, the CDR3 is TGTGCCAGCTCACCAAATAAGTACGACGACGAGCAGTACTTC. Its translation: CASSPNKYDDEQYF. The whole variable domain, remainder taken from reference TRBV18 and TRBJ2-7, is NAGVMQNPRHLVRRRGQEARLRCSPMKGHSHVYWYRQLPEEGLKFMVYLQKENIIDESGMPKERFSAEFPKEGPSILRIQQVVRGDSAAYFCASSPNKYDDEQYFGPGTRLTVT.

The chain links TRBV27 to TRBJ1-4; 7 nucleotides match TRBD1. The CDR3 has 15 amino acids. Germline CDR1 reads MNHEY; CDR2 reads SMNVEV (reference sequence). With V trimmed by 8 bases and J by 8 bases, 14 bases remained unmatched. This chain's CDR3 is CASATIDRVGEKLFF. CDR3 nucleotide sequence: TGTGCCAGCGCTACAATCGACAGGGTAGGAGAAAAACTGTTTTTT.

This chain's CDR3 is CASSAHRADGYTF. The DNA for the CDR3 is TGTGCCAGCAGCGCCCACAGGGCGGATGGCTACACCTTC. The genes are TRBV9 and TRBJ1-2; tentatively, D is TRBD1 (6 bases). V lost 3 bases and J lost 6, with 12 bases in between. The CDR3 loop spans 13 amino acids. Germline CDR1 reads SGDLS; CDR2 reads YYNGEE.

This chain uses TRBV7-9 with TRBJ2-7; a possible D gene is TRBD2 (7 bases). V gave up 5 bases and J gave up 5 bases, with 19 bases separating them. The V gene's germline CDR1 is SEHNR and CDR2 FQNEAQ (reference sequence). The CDR3 is 15 residues long. The CDR3 region is CASSPQRGGRNEQYV. The CDR3 bases are TGTGCCAGCAGCCCCCAGAGGGGGGGTCGGAACGAGCAGTACGTC.

The J gene is TRBJ1-5, the V gene TRBV19, with D possibly matching TRBD1 (5 bases). V lost 5 bases, J lost 3 bases, and 8 bases lay in between. CDR1 LNHDA and CDR2 SQIVND come from the germline V gene (reference sequence). There are 13 residues in the CDR3. Written as DNA, the CDR3 is TGTGCCAGTAGTGGGACCGCCAATCAGCCCCAGCATTTT. It encodes CASSGTANQPQHF.

This clone was picked up one time. The chain is built from TRBV7-2 and TRBJ2-3, with D maybe TRBD2 (6 bases). Trimming removed 1 base at V and 11 bases at J, with 22 bases between. In germline, CDR1 is SGHTA, CDR2 FQGNSA. The CDR3 extends over 16 amino acids. The CDR3 DNA sequence: TGTGCCAGCAGCTTAGGAGGTGGGGGGAGGCTGGTCAGGCAGTATTTT. Its protein is CASSLGGGGRLVRQYF.

This sequence joins TRBV4-1 and TRBJ2-7; D is undetermined. Germline V CDR1 and CDR2: MGHRA, YSYEKL. The CDR3 has 16 amino acids. V lost 3 bases, J lost 0 bases, and 15 bases lay in between. CDR3 DNA: TGCGCCAGCAGCCAGTCTGAGGCGTCCTCCTCCTACGAGCAGTACTTC. Translation gives CASSQSEASSSYEQYF.

This chain connects TRBV5-1 to TRBJ1-5, with no clear D. There are 14 residues in the CDR3. Deletions cut 0 bases from V and 0 bases from J, with 4 bases between. The germline V gene has CDR1 SGHRS and CDR2 YFSETQ. As DNA, the CDR3 is TGCGCCAGCAGCTTGGGGGGTAGCAATCAGCCCCAGCATTTT. Translation gives CASSLGGSNQPQHF.